This T cell receptor beta chain was recorded in a study of CD8 T cells in ankylosing spondylitis. A few counts support this clonotype. Its antigen remains unknown. Whole-study findings and limits: The authors reported significant enrichment of disease-linked clones in matched ankylosing spondylitis synovial fluid.

V dropped 3 bases and J dropped 9; count of bases not matched to a gene: 10. CDR1 and CDR2 from the germline V gene are DFQATT and SNEGSKA (reference sequence). This CDR3 comprises 15 residues. Library preparation for TCR beta used quantitative 5'-RACE with molecular barcodes. A single record per CDR3 protein comes from TCRdb applying MiXCR to the 5' RACE reads. Among roughly 68,000 distinct CDR3 sequences, over 5% were seen once, and the ten largest hold roughly 5%. This receptor was obtained from a male donor with ankylosing spondylitis. The sample taken for sequencing was synovial fluid, either unsorted or a sorted T cell fraction (not recorded which). The J gene is TRBJ2-1, the V gene TRBV20-1; 11 positions agree with TRBD2. The CDR3, as DNA: TGCAGTGCTAGCGATAGCGGGAGGGTCCTCGGTGAGCAGTTCTTC. It is translated as CSASDSGRVLGEQFF.